These 6 T cell receptor beta chains share one sample of origin, sequenced in a study of OX40 agonist ivuxolimab in advanced cancers. Sequenced by immunoSEQ multiplex PCR; TCRdb stores in-frame clones only, minus some. Of fewer than 85,000 clones detected, under 95% appear once; the ten largest clones hold more than 0.35%. The sequencing here drew on CD4+ or CD8+ T cells sorted from blood, taken in a trial of the OX40 agonist ivuxolimab. All receptors come from an adult with an advanced solid tumor such as melanoma, head and neck, liver or kidney cancer.

The rearrangement links TRBV19 to TRBJ1-1; maybe TRBD1 (5 bases). Between the trimmed V and J ends, which lost 7 bases and 8 bases, there was a span of 20 bases. This CDR3 comprises 14 residues. From germline, CDR1 is LNHDA and CDR2 SQIVND (reference sequence). As DNA, the CDR3 is TGTGCCAGTAAGTCGTCGCAGGGTTTTGGGGAAGCTTTCTTT. Translating it yields CASKSSQGFGEAFF.

This clone was recorded a few times. The chain couples TRBV27 to TRBJ2-7; 10 nucleotides agree with TRBD2. CDR1 MNHEY and CDR2 SMNVEV come from the germline V gene (reference sequence). Trimming cost V 5 bases and J 3 bases; bases outside gene matches: 4. The length of the CDR3 is 14 residues. CDR3 loop: CASSRAGGFYEQYF. The CDR3 DNA reads TGTGCCAGCAGTAGAGCGGGAGGGTTCTACGAGCAGTACTTC.

This rearrangement joins TRBV18 to TRBJ1-3; unclear D gene. The CDR3 runs 12 residues. The germline V and J ends were trimmed by 3 bases and 4 bases, with 4 bases remaining between them. CDR1 and CDR2 (germline): KGHSH, LQKENI. CDR3 protein: CASSPPGNTIYF. CDR3 DNA: TGTGCCAGCTCACCGCCGGGAAACACCATATATTTT.

This clone came up once. The CDR3 spells CASSVDSGSQETQYF. DNA of the CDR3: TGTGCCAGCAGCGTAGATAGCGGGAGCCAAGAGACCCAGTACTTC. The chain employs TRBV9 and TRBJ2-5; 9 bases line up with TRBD2. Trimming took 0 bases from V and 1 from J; bases not matched to a gene: 1. This CDR3 is built from 15 residues. Germline CDR1 reads SGDLS; CDR2 reads YYNGEE.

This chain joins TRBV6-1 and TRBJ2-5; 7 bases fit TRBD1. The CDR3 has 13 amino acids. The V segment lost 6 bases and the J segment 4 bases; nucleotides outside the gene matches: 5. CDR1 is MNHNS and CDR2 is SASEGT in the germline V gene. CDR3 protein: CASSDGTVETQYF. In nucleotides, the CDR3 is TGTGCCAGCAGCGATGGGACAGTAGAGACCCAGTACTTC.

This chain links TRBV6-1 with TRBJ1-4, with D tentatively TRBD1 (5 bases). This CDR3 has 15 amino acids. V shed 3 bases and J shed 8 bases, with 16 bases lying between them. From germline, CDR1 is MNHNS and CDR2 SASEGT. The CDR3 nucleotides are TGTGCCAGCAGTGAGGGACCTTCGGAGGTAGAAAAACTGTTTTTT. It translates to CASSEGPSEVEKLFF.